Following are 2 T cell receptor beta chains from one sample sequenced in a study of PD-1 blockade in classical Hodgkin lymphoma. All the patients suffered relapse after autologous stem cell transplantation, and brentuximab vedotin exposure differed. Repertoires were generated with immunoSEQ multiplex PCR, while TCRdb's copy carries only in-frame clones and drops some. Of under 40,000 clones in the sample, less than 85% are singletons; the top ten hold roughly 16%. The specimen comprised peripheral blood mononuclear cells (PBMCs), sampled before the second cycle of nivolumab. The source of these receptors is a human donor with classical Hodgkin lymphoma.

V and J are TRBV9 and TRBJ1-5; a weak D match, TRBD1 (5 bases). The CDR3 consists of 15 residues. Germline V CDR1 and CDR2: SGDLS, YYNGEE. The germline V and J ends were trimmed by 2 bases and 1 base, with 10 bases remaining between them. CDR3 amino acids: CASSVGGLSNQPQHF. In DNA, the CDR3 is TGTGCCAGCAGCGTGGGGGGGTTGAGCAATCAGCCCCAGCATTTT. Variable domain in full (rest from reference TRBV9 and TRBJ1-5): DSGVTQTPKHLITATGQRVTLRCSPRSGDLSVYWYQQSLDQGLQFLIQYYNGEERAKGNILERFSAQQFPDLHSELNLSSLELGDSALYFCASSVGGLSNQPQHFGDGTRLSIL.

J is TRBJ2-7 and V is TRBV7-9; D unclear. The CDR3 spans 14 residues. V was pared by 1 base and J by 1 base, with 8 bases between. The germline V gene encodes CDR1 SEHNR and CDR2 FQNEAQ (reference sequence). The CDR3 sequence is CASSLDSGSYEQYF. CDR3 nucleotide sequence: TGTGCCAGCAGCTTAGACTCAGGTTCCTACGAGCAGTACTTC.